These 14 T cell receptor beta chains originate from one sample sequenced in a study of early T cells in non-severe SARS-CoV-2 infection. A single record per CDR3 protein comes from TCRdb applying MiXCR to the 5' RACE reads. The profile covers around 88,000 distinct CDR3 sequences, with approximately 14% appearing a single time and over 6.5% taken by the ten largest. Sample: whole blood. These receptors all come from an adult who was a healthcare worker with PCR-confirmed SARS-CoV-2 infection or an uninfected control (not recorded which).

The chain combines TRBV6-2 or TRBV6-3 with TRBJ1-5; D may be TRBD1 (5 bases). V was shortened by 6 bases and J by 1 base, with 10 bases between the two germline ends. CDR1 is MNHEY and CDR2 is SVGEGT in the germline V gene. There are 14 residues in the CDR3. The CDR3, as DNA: TGTGCCAGCAGCCTCGGGGCGAGCAATCAGCCCCAGCATTTT. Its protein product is CASSLGASNQPQHF.

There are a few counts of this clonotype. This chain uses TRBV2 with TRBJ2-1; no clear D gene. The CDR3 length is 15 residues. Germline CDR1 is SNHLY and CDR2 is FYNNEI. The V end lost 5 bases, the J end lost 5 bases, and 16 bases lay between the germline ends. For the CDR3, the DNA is TGTGCCAGCAGTCCGGACGTTCCCGAAAACAATGAGCAGTTCTTC. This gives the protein CASSPDVPENNEQFF.

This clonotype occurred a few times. The CDR3 spells CASSLKTAGDEQFF. The CDR3 bases are TGTGCCAGCAGCTTGAAGACTGCAGGCGATGAGCAGTTCTTC. V gene TRBV5-6 combines with J gene TRBJ2-1, with D uncertain. V was trimmed by 1 base and J by 8 bases, leaving 13 bases between them. Germline V gives CDR1 SGHDT, CDR2 YYEEEE. The CDR3 totals 14 residues.

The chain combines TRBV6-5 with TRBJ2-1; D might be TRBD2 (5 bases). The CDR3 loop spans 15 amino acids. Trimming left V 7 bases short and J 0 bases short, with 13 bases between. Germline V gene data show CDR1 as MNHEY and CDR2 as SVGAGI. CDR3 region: CASTQDFSSYNEQFF. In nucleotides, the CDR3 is TGTGCCAGCACCCAGGACTTTAGCTCCTACAATGAGCAGTTCTTC.

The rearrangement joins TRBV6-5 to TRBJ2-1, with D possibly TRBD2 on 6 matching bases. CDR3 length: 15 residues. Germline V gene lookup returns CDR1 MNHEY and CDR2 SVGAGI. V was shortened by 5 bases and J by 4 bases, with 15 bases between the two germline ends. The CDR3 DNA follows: TGTGCCAGCAGTCGAGGGAGCGGGTCGTACAATGAGCAGTTCTTC. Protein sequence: CASSRGSGSYNEQFF.

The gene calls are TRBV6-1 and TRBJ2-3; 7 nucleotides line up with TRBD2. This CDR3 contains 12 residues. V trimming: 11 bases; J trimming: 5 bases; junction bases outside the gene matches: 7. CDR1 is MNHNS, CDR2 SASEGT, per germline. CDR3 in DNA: TGTGCCGGGGGGGAGGCGGTAGATACGCAGTATTTT. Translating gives CAGGEAVDTQYF.

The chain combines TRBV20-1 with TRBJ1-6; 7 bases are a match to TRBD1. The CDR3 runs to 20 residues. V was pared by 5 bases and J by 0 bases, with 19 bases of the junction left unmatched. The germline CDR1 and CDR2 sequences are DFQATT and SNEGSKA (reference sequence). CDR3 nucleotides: TGCAGTGCTCCCGCAAGCACCGCCGGGACAGCGAGCTCCTATAATTCACCCCTCCACTTT. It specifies CSAPASTAGTASSYNSPLHF.

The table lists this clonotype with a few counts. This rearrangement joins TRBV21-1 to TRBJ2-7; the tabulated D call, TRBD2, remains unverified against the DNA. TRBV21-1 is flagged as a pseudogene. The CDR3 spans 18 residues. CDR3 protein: CASSKIPIRLAGAYEQYF. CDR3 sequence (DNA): TGTGCCAGCAGCAAAATACCAATCCGACTAGCGGGAGCTTACGAGCAGTACTTC.

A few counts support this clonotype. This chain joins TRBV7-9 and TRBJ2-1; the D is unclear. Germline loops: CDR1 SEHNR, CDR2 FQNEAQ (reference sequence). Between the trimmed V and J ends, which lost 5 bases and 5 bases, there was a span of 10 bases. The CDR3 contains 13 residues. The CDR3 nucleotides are TGTGCCAGCAGCCTACTTGAGGACAATGAGCAGTTCTTC. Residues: CASSLLEDNEQFF.

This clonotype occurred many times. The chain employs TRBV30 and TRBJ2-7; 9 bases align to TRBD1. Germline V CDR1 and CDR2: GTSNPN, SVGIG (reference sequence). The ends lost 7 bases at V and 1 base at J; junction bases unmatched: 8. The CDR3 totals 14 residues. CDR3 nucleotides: TGTGCCTTCAAACCGGGACAGGGATCCTACGAGCAGTACTTC. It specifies CAFKPGQGSYEQYF.

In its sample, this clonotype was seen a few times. DNA of the CDR3: TGTGCCAGCAGCCGTCTGCGGGGGGAGAGTGGATATGGCTACACCTTC. Translation: CASSRLRGESGYGYTF. The chain links TRBV14 to TRBJ1-2, with D tentatively TRBD1 (5 bases). The CDR3 has 16 residues. Between the trimmed V and J ends, which lost 4 bases and 5 bases, there was a span of 20 bases. CDR1 is SGHDN and CDR2 is FVKESK in the germline V gene.

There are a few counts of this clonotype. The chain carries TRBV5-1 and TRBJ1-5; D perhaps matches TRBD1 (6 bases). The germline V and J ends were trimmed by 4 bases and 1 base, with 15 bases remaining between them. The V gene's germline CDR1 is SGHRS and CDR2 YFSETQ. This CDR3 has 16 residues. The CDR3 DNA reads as TGCGCCAGCAGCGTAGACAGGCCCCTAAGCAATCAGCCCCAGCATTTT. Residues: CASSVDRPLSNQPQHF.

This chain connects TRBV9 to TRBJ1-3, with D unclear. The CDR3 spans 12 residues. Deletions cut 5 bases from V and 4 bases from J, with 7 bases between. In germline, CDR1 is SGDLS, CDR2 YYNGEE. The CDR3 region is CASRGGGNTIYF. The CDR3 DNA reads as TGTGCCAGCAGGGGAGGAGGAAACACCATATATTTT. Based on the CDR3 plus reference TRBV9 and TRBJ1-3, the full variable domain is DSGVTQTPKHLITATGQRVTLRCSPRSGDLSVYWYQQSLDQGLQFLIQYYNGEERAKGNILERFSAQQFPDLHSELNLSSLELGDSALYFCASRGGGNTIYFGEGSWLTVV.

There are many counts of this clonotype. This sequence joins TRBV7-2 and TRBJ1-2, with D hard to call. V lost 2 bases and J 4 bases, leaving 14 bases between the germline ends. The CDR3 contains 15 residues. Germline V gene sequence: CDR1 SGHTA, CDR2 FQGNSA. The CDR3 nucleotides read TGTGCCAGCAGCTTAAGTGTGAGAGAAACCTATGGCTACACCTTC. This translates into CASSLSVRETYGYTF.